This T cell receptor (beta chain) was identified during a study of OX40 agonist ivuxolimab in advanced cancers. Across the study: Treatment of patients was with ivuxolimab, an agonistic anti-OX40 (CD134) antibody.

In germline, CDR1 is SGHVS, CDR2 FNYEAQ. V trimming: 0 bases; J trimming: 7 bases; junction bases outside the gene matches: 3. This CDR3 contains 14 residues. Method: immunoSEQ multiplex PCR; TCRdb's copy keeps in-frame clones and lacks some. There are about 48,000 clones in the sample; 89% occur only once, and over 5% lies in the top ten. The sample was CD4+ or CD8+ T cells sorted from blood, taken in a trial of the OX40 agonist ivuxolimab. The receptor was isolated from an adult with an advanced solid tumor such as melanoma, head and neck, liver or kidney cancer. This chain uses TRBV7-6 with TRBJ2-1; 7 positions match TRBD2. The CDR3 DNA reads as TGTGCCAGCAGCTTAGCGGGGGGGAGAAATGAGCAGTTCTTC. This codes for CASSLAGGRNEQFF. The variable domain in full, completed from reference TRBV7-6 and TRBJ2-1, reads GAGVSQSPRYKVTKRGQDVALRCDPISGHVSLYWYRQALGQGPEFLTYFNYEAQQDKSGLPNDRFSAERPEGSISTLTIQRTEQRDSAMYRCASSLAGGRNEQFFGPGTRLTVL.